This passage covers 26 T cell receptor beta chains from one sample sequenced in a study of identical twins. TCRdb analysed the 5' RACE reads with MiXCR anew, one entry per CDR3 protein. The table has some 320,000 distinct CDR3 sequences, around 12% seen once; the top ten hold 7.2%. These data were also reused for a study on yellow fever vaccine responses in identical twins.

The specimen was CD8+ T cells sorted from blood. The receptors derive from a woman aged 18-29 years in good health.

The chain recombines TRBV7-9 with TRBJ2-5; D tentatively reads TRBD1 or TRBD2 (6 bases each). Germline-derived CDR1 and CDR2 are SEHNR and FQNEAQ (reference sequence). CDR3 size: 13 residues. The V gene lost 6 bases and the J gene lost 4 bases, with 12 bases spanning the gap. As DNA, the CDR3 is TGTGCCAGCAGTATTTGGGGGGCAGAGACCCAGTACTTC. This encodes CASSIWGAETQYF.

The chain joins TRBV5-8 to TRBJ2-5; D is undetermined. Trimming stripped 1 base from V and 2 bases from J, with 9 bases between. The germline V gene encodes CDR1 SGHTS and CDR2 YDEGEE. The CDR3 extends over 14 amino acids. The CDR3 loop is CASSLLVWQETQYF. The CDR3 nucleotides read TGTGCCAGCAGCTTGTTGGTCTGGCAAGAGACCCAGTACTTC. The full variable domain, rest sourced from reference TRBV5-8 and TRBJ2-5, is EAGVTQSPTHLIKTRGQQATLRCSPISGHTSVYWYQQALGLGLQFLLWYDEGEERNRGNFPPRFSGRQFPNYSSELNVNALELEDSALYLCASSLLVWQETQYFGPGTRLLVL.

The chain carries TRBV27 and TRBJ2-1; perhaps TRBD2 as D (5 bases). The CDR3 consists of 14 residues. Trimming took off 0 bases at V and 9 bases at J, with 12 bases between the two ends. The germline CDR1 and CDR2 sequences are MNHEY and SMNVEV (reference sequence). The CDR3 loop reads CASSLSQLVGEQFF. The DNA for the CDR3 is TGTGCCAGCAGTTTATCGCAACTAGTTGGTGAGCAGTTCTTC.

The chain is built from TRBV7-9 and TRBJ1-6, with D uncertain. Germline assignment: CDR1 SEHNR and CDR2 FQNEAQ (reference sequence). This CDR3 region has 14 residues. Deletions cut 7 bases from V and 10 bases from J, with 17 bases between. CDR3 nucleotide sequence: TGTGCCAGCATCAAGGGATTCGGGGAGTCACCCCTCCACTTT. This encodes CASIKGFGESPLHF.

The CDR3 DNA reads TGTGCCAGCAGCCCCCCCTGGACCAGCAATGAGCAGTTCTTC. It is translated as CASSPPWTSNEQFF. The chain carries TRBV7-9 and TRBJ2-1, with unresolved D. The CDR3 loop spans 14 amino acids. Per the germline V gene, CDR1 is SEHNR and CDR2 is FQNEAQ (reference sequence). V was cut by 5 bases and J by 6 bases, with 14 bases left in between.

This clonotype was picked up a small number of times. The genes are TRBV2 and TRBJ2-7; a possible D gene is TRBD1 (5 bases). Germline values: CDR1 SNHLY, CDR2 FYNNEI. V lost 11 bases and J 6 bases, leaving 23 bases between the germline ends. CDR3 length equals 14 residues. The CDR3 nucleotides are TGTGCCGGCACCCCGGACAAGGGCCCCCTCGAGCAGTACTTC. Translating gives CAGTPDKGPLEQYF.

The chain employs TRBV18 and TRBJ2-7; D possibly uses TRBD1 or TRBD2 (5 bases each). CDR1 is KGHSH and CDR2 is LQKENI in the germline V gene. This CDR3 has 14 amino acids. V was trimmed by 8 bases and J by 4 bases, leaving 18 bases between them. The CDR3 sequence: CASRGPEPLYEQYF. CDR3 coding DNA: TGTGCCAGCCGGGGACCGGAGCCCCTATACGAGCAGTACTTC. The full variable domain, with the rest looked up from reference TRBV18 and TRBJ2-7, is NAGVMQNPRHLVRRRGQEARLRCSPMKGHSHVYWYRQLPEEGLKFMVYLQKENIIDESGMPKERFSAEFPKEGPSILRIQQVVRGDSAAYFCASRGPEPLYEQYFGPGTRLTVT.

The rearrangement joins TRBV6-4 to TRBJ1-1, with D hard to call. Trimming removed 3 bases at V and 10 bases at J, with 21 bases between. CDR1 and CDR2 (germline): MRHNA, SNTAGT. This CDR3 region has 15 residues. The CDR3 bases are TGTGCCAGCAGTGAGCGACTGGACGGTCCTTCGGTAGCTTTCTTT. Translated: CASSERLDGPSVAFF.

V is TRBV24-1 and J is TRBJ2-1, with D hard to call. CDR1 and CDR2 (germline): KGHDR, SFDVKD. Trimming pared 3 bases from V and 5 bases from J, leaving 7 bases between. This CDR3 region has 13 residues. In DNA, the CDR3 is TGTGCCACCAGTGATCAAAGGGACAATGAGCAGTTCTTC. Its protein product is CATSDQRDNEQFF.

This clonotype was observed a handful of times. CDR3 protein: CASSLTSGMNTEAFF. DNA for the CDR3: TGTGCCAGCAGCTTAACCAGCGGAATGAACACTGAAGCTTTCTTT. This chain links TRBV7-9 with TRBJ1-1; D uncertain. Germline V gives CDR1 SEHNR, CDR2 FQNEAQ (reference sequence). The CDR3 covers 15 residues. The germline V and J ends were trimmed by 2 bases and 0 bases, with 10 bases remaining between them.

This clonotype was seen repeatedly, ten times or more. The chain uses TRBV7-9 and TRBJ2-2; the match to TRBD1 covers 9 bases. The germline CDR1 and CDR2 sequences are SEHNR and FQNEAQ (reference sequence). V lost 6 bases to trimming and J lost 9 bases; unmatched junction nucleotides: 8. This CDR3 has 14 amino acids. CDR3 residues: CASSLPGQGRELFF. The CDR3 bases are TGTGCCAGCAGTCTTCCGGGACAGGGCCGGGAGCTGTTTTTT.

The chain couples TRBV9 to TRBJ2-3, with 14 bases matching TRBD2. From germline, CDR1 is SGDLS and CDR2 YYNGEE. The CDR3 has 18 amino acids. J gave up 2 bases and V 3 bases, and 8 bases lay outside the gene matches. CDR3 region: CASSAEGLAGVFTDTQYF. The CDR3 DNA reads TGTGCCAGCAGCGCCGAGGGACTAGCGGGAGTTTTCACAGATACGCAGTATTTT.

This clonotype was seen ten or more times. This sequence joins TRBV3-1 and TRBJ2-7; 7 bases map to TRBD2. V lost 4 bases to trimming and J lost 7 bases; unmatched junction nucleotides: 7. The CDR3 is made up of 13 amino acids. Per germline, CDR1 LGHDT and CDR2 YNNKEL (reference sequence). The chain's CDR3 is CASSPRERGEQYF. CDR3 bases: TGTGCCAGCAGCCCGCGGGAGCGAGGGGAGCAGTACTTC.

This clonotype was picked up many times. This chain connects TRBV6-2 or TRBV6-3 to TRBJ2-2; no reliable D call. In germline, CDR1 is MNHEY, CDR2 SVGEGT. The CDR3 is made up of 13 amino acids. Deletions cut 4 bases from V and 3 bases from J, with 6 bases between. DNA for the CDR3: TGTGCCAGCAGTTTTTCGGACACCGGGGAGCTGTTTTTT. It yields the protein CASSFSDTGELFF.

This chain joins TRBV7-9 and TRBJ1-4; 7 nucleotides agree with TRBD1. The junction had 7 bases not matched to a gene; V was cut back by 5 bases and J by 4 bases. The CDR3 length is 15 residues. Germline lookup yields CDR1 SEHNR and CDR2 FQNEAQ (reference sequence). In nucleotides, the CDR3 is TGTGCCAGCAGCCCCCGAACAGGGGATAATGAAAAACTGTTTTTT. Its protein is CASSPRTGDNEKLFF.

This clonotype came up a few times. The CDR3 nucleotides are TGTGCCAGCAGTTTCCGACTAGCGGGAGTTGAGCAGTTCTTC. It specifies CASSFRLAGVEQFF. The chain employs TRBV12-3 or TRBV12-4 and TRBJ2-1; the match to TRBD2 covers 12 bases. The CDR3 is made up of 14 amino acids. V was clipped by 3 bases and J by 9 bases; unmatched bases: 3.

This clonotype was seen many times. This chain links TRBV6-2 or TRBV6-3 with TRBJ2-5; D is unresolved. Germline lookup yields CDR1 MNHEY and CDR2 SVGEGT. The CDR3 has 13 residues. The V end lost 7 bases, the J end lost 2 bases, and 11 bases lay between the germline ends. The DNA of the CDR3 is TGTGCCAGCACCTTAGGTTATCAAGAGACCCAGTACTTC. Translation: CASTLGYQETQYF.

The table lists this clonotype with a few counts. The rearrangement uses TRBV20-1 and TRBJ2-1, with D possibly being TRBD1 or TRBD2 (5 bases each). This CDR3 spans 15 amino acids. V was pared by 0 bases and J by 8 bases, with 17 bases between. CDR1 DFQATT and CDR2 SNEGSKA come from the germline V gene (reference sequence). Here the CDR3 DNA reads TGCAGTGCTAGAGATTCGAGGGGCCCTTTGGATGAGCAGTTCTTC. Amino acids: CSARDSRGPLDEQFF.

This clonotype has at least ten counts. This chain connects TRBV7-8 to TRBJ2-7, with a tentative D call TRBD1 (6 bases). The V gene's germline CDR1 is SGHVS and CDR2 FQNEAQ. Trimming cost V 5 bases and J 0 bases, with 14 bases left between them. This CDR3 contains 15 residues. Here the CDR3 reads CASSQGHLSSYEQYV. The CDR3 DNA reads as TGTGCCAGCAGCCAGGGACACCTCAGCTCCTACGAGCAGTACGTC.

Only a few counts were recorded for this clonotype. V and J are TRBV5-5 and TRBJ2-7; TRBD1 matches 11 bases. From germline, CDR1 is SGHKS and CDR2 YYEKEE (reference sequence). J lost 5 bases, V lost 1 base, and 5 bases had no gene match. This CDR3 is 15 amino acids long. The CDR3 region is CASSLFGQGADEQYV. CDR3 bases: TGTGCCAGCAGCTTGTTCGGACAGGGGGCTGACGAGCAGTACGTC.

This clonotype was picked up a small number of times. The CDR3 region is CASVGALETQYF. CDR3 coding DNA: TGTGCCAGCGTAGGGGCATTGGAGACCCAGTACTTC. The chain has TRBV2 and TRBJ2-5, with D possibly being TRBD1 (5 bases). This CDR3 comprises 12 residues. Germline CDR1 reads SNHLY; CDR2 reads FYNNEI. The V gene lost 8 bases and the J gene lost 5 bases, with 12 bases spanning the gap.

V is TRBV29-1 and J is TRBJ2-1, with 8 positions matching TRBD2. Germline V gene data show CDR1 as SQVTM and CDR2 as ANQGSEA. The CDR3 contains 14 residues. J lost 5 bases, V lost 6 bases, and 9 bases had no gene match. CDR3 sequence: CSVVGLASHNEQFF. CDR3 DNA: TGCAGCGTGGTCGGACTAGCAAGCCACAATGAGCAGTTCTTC.

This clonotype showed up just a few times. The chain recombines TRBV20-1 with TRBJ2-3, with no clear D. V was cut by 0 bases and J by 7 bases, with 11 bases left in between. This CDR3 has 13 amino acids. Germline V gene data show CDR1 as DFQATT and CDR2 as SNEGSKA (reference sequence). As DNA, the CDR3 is TGCAGTGCTAGAGATAGTAAGGAGTATACGCAGTATTTT. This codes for CSARDSKEYTQYF.

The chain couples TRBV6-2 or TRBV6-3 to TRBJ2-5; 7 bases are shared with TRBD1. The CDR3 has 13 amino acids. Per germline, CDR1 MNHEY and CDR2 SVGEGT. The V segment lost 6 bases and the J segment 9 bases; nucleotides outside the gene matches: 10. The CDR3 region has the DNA TGTGCCAGCAGCCCCGGGACAGCCACGTCCCAGTACTTC. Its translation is CASSPGTATSQYF.

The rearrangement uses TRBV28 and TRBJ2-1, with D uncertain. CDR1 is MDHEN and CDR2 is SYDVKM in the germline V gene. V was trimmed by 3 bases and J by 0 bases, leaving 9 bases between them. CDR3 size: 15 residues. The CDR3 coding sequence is TGTGCCAGCAGTTTCCGTCCCAACTCCTACAATGAGCAGTTCTTC. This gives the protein CASSFRPNSYNEQFF.

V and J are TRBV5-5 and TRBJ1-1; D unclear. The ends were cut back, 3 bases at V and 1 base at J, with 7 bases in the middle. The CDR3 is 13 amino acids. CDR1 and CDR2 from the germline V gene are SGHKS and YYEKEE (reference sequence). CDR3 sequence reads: CASSWRPNTEAFF. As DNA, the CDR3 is TGTGCCAGCAGCTGGCGGCCGAACACTGAAGCTTTCTTT.